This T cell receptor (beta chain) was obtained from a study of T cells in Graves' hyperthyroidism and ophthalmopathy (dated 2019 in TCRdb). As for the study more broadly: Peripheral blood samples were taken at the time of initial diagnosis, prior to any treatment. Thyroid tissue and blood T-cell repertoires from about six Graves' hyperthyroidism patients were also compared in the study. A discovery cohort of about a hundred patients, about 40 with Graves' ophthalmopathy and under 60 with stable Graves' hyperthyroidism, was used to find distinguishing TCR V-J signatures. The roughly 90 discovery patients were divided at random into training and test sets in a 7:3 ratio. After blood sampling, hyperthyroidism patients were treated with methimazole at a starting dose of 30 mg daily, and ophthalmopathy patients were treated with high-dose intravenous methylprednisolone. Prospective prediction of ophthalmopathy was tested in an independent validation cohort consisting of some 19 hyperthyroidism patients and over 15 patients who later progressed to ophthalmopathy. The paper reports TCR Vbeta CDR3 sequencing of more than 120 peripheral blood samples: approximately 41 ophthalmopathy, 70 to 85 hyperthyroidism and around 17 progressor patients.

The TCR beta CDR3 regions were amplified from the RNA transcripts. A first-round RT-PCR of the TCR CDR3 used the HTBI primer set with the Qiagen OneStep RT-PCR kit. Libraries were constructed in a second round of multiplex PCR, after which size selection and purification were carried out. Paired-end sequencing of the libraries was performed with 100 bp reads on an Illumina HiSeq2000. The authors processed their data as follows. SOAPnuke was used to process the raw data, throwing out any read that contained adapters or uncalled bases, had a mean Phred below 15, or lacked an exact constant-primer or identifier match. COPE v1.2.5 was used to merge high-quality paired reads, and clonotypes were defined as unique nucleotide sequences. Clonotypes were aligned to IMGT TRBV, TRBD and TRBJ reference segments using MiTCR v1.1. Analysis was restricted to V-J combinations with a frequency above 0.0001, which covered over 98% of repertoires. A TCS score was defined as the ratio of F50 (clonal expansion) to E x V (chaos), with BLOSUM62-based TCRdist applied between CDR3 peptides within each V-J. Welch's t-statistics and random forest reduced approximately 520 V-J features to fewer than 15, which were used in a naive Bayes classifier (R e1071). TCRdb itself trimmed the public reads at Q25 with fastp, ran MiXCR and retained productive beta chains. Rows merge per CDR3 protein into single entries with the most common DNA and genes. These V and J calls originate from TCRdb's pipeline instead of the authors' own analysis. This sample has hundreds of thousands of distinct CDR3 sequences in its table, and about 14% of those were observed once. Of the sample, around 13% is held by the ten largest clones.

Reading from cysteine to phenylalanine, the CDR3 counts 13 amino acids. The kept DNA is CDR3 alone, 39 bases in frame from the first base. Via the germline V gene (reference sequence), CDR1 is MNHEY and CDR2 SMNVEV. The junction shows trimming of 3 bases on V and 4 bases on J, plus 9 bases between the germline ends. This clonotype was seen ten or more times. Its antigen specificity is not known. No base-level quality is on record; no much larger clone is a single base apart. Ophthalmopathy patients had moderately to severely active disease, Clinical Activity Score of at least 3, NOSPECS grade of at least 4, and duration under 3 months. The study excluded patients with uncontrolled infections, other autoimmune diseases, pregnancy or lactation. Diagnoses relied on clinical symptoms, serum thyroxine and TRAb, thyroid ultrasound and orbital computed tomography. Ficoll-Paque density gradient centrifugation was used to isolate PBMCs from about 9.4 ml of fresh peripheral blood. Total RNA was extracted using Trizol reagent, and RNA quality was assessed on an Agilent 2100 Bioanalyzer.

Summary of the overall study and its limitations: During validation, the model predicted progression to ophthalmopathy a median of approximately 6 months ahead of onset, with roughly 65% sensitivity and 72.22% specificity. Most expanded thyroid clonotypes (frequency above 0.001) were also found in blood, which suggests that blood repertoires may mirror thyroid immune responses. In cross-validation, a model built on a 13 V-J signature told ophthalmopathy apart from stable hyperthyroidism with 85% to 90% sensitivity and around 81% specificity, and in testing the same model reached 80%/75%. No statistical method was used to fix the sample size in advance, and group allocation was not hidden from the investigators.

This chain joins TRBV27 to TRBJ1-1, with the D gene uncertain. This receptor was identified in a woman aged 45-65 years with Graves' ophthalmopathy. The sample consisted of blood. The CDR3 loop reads CASSFAWSTEAFF. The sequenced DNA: TGTGCCAGCAGTTTCGCGTGGAGCACTGAAGCTTTCTTT.